The clone carrying this T cell receptor beta chain rates as medium-sized. The V and J ends lost 3 bases and 5 bases, in that order; junction bases with no gene match: 2. Germline V gene lookup returns CDR1 SGHTA and CDR2 FQGNSA. The CDR3 has 16 amino acids. This specimen belongs to a study of T cell repertoires in aging, cancer and after chemotherapy. Rearranged V-D-J TRB sequences were amplified with a mixed TRB-A/B primer pool. TCRdb processed the multiplex PCR reads anew with MiXCR; each CDR3 protein has one entry. This table holds thousands of distinct CDR3 sequences, roughly 25% found once. Peripheral blood genomic DNA, not sorted cells or RNA, was the template.

This clonotype originated in a human donor in good health. The genes are TRBV7-2 and TRBJ2-1, with 15 bases matching TRBD2. Sample: blood. This CDR3 is CASSFGLAGGDNEQFF. DNA of the CDR3: TGTGCCAGCAGCTTCGGACTAGCGGGAGGGGACAATGAGCAGTTCTTC.